The clone carrying this TCR beta chain was seen repeatedly, ten times or more. The table came from immunoSEQ multiplex PCR; TCRdb's copy has only in-frame clones and leaves some out. The sample includes over 40,000 clones, none of them occurring once. This sample is part of a study of T cell clonality in common variable immunodeficiency. Input material: peripheral blood mononuclear cells. The TCR sequence derives from a person between 18 and 70 years old in good health.

The DNA read from the CDR3 is TGTGCCAGCAGCTTAGTAGGGGGACCCAATTCACCC. Residues: CASSLVGGPNSP. In full, the CDR3 is CASSLVGGPNSPLHF. J is TRBJ1-6 and V is TRBV7-2; a possible D gene is TRBD1 (6 bases). The read ends 3 residues early relative to the CDR3; the germline J gene fills the gap. The V gene's germline CDR1 is SGHTA and CDR2 FQGNSA. Trimming shortened V by 1 base and J by 7 bases, and 11 bases separated the two germline ends. The CDR3 has 15 residues.